A selection of T cell receptor beta chains follows, all from one sample in a study of response to subunit inactivated influenza vaccine. MiXCR, applied by TCRdb to the RT-PCR reads, yields one record per CDR3 protein. The table records about 620,000 distinct CDR3 sequences, approximately 12% of them present only once. The source material was PBMCs from blood, sampled on the day of vaccination. The receptor set was obtained from a man in his forties or fifties who received an inactivated influenza vaccine. CDR3s include the opening cysteine and the closing phenylalanine or tryptophan. The D gene is left open where the match is weak. Size is stated for part of the rows, as once, few or many counts, or as a class when the clone is expanded.

TRBV6-2/TRBV6-3	NA	TRBJ2-1	NA	CASSYTAKGNEQFF	TGTGCCAGCAGTTACACAGCGAAAGGGAATGAGCAGTTCTTC
TRBV5-6	NA	TRBJ2-7	NA	CASSPVAGTARGEQYF	TGTGCCAGCAGCCCCGTAGCGGGGACCGCCAGGGGGGAGCAGTACTTC
TRBV6-1	NA	TRBJ1-5	NA	CASSLGRQYSNHPQHF	TGTGCCAGCAGCCTCGGACGCCAGTATAGCAATCATCCCCAGCATTTT
TRBV29-1	NA	TRBJ2-1	NA	CSVDKTKQFF	TGCAGCGTTGATAAAACAAAGCAGTTCTTC
TRBV5-1	TRBD2	TRBJ2-7	NA	CASSLGRTSVSYEQYF	TGCGCCAGCAGCTTAGGCCGGACTAGCGTCTCCTACGAGCAGTACTTC
TRBV7-3	NA	TRBJ2-2	NA	CASSLNAGVTGELFF	TGTGCCAGCAGCTTAAATGCAGGGGTCACCGGGGAGCTGTTTTTT
TRBV7-2	NA	TRBJ2-7	few	CASSLVASASSYEQYF	TGTGCCAGCAGCTTAGTGGCTAGCGCTAGCTCCTACGAGCAGTACTTC
TRBV20-1	NA	TRBJ2-4	NA	CSAPPYGVGQNIQYF	TGCAGTGCCCCCCCCTACGGAGTGGGTCAAAACATTCAGTACTTC
TRBV9	TRBD2	TRBJ2-1	few	CASSGTTSGGGPYNEQFF	TGTGCCAGCAGCGGAACGACTAGCGGGGGGGGGCCCTACAATGAGCAGTTCTTC
TRBV11-1	NA	TRBJ2-1	few	CASSFPKPGSRVDGEQFF	TGTGCCAGCAGCTTCCCGAAGCCGGGAAGCCGGGTTGATGGTGAGCAGTTCTTC
TRBV6-1	NA	TRBJ2-3	NA	CASSEEYRARRTDTQYF	TGTGCCAGCAGTGAAGAATACAGGGCCCGGCGCACAGATACGCAGTATTTT
TRBV12-3/TRBV12-4	TRBD1	TRBJ1-2	many	CASSLGQGAGVGYTF	TGTGCCAGCAGTTTAGGACAGGGGGCGGGCGTTGGCTACACCTTC
TRBV12-3/TRBV12-4	TRBD1	TRBJ2-5	many	CASSQIRDSYLQETQYF	TGTGCCAGCAGTCAAATCCGGGACAGTTACCTTCAAGAGACCCAGTACTTC
TRBV6-5	TRBD1	TRBJ1-5	NA	CASSYPGTGNQPQHF	TGTGCCAGCAGTTACCCCGGGACAGGGAATCAGCCCCAGCATTTT
TRBV18	NA	TRBJ2-1	few	CASSPRGTSYNEQFF	TGTGCCAGCTCCCCAAGGGGGACCTCCTACAATGAGCAGTTCTTC
TRBV5-1	NA	TRBJ2-5	NA	CATADSIQETQYF	TGCGCCACCGCGGACAGCATTCAAGAGACCCAGTACTTC
TRBV12-3/TRBV12-4	TRBD2	TRBJ2-7	NA	CASSSFRGLAGNEQYF	TGTGCCAGCAGTTCCTTTAGGGGACTAGCGGGAAACGAGCAGTACTTC
TRBV7-2	TRBD2	TRBJ2-7	few	CASSQGLAFYEQYF	TGTGCCAGCAGCCAAGGACTAGCTTTCTACGAGCAGTACTTC
TRBV2	TRBD1	TRBJ2-7	NA	CASRGQGGIYEQYF	TGTGCCAGCAGGGGACAGGGGGGCATCTACGAGCAGTACTTC
TRBV7-9	NA	TRBJ2-2	NA	CASSPQEGQGGELFF	TGTGCCAGCAGCCCCCAGGAGGGGCAAGGCGGGGAGCTGTTTTTT
TRBV5-1	NA	TRBJ2-7	few	CASSLMSGEEKLGEQYF	TGCGCCAGCAGCTTGATGTCGGGGGAGGAAAAATTGGGAGAGCAGTACTTC
TRBV6-2/TRBV6-3	NA	TRBJ1-1	few	CASSYRITEAFF	TGTGCCAGCAGCTACAGGATAACTGAAGCTTTCTTT
TRBV28	NA	TRBJ2-7	few	CASSSTRHSLYEQYF	TGTGCCAGCAGTTCGACTAGGCACTCTCTCTACGAGCAGTACTTC
TRBV14	NA	TRBJ2-7	NA	CASSPRGWRPKEQGWVGYEQYF	TGTGCCAGCAGCCCTAGGGGATGGCGGCCCAAAGAACAGGGATGGGTGGGCTACGAGCAGTACTTC
TRBV5-1	NA	TRBJ2-2	few	CASSFSAGELFF	TGCGCCAGCAGCTTTTCCGCCGGGGAGCTGTTTTTT
TRBV15	NA	TRBJ2-7	few	CATSRTNRRTYEQYF	TGTGCCACCAGCAGAACAAACAGGAGAACCTACGAGCAGTACTTC
TRBV4-2	TRBD2	TRBJ2-5	few	CASSRELAGGLETQYF	TGTGCCAGCAGCCGAGAACTAGCGGGAGGGTTGGAGACCCAGTACTTC